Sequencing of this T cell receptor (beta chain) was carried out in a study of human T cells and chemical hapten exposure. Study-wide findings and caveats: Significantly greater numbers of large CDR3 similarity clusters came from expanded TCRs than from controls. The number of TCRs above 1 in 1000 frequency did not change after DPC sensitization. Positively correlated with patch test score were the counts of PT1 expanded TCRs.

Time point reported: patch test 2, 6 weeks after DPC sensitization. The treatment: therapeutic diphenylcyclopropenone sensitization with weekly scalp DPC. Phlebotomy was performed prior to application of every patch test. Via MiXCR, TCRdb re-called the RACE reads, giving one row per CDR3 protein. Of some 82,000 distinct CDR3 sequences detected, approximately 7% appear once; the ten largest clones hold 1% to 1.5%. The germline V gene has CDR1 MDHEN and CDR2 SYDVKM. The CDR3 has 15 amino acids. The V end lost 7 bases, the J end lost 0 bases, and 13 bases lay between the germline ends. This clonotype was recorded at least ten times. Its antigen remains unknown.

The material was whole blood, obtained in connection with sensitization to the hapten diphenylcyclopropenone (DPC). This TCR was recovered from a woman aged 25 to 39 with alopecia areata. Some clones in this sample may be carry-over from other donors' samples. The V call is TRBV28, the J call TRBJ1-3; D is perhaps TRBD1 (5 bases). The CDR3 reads CASKTGTNSGNTIYF. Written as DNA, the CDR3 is TGTGCCAGCAAAACCGGGACCAACTCTGGAAACACCATATATTTT. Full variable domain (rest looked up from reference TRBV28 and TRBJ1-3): DVKVTQSSRYLVKRTGEKVFLECVQDMDHENMFWYRQDPGLGLRLIYFSYDVKMKEKGDIPEGYSVSREKKERFSLILESASTNQTSMYLCASKTGTNSGNTIYFGEGSWLTVV.